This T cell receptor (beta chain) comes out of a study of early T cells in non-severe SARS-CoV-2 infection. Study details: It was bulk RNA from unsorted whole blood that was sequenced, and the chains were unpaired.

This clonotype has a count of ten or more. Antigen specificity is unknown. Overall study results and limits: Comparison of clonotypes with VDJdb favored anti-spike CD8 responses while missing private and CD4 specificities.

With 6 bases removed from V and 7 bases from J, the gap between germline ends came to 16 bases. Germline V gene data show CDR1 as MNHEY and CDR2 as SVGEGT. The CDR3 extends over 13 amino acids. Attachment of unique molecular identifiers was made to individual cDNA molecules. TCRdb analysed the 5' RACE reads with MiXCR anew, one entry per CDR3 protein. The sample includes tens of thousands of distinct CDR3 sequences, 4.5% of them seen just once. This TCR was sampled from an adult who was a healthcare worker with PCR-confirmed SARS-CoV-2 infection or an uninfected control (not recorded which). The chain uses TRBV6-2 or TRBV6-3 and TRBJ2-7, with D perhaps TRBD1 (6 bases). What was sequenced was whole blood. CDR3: CASRRGQPFEQYF. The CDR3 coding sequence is TGTGCCAGCAGGCGAGGACAGCCGTTTGAGCAGTACTTC.